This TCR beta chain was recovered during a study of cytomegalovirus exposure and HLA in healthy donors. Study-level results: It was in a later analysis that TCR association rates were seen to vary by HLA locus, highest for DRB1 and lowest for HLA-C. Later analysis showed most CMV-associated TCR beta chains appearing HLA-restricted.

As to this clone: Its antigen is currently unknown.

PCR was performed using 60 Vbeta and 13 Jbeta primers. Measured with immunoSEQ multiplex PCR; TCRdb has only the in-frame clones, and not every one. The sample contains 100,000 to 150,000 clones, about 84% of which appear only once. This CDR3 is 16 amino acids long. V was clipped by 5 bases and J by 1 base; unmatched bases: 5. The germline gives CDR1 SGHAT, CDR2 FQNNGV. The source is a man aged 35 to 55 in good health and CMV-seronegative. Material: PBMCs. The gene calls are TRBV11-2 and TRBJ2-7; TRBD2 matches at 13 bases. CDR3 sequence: CASSRTSGGHSYEQYF. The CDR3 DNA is TGTGCCAGCAGCAGGACTAGCGGGGGCCATTCCTACGAGCAGTACTTC.